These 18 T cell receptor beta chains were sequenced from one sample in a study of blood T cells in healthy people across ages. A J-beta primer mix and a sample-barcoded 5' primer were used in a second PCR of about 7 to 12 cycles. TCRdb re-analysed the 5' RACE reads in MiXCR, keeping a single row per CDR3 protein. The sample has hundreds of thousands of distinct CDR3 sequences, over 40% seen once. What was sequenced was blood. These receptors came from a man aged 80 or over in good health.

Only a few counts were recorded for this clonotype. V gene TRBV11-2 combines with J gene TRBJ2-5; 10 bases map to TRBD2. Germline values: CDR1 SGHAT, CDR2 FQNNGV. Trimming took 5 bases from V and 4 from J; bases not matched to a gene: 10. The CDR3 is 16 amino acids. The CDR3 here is CASSKARAGGRETQYF. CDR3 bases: TGTGCCAGCAGCAAGGCTCGAGCGGGGGGGCGAGAGACCCAGTACTTC.

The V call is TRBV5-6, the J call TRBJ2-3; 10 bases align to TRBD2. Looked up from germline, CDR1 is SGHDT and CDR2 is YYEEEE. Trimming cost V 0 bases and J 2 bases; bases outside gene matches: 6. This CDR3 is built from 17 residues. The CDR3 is CASSLALGLADTDTQYF. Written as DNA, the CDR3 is TGTGCCAGCAGCTTGGCCCTAGGACTAGCGGACACAGATACGCAGTATTTT. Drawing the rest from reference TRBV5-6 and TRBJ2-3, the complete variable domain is DAGVTQSPTHLIKTRGQQVTLRCSPKSGHDTVSWYQQALGQGPQFIFQYYEEEERQRGNFPDRFSGHQFPNYSSELNVNALLLGDSALYLCASSLALGLADTDTQYFGPGTRLTVL.

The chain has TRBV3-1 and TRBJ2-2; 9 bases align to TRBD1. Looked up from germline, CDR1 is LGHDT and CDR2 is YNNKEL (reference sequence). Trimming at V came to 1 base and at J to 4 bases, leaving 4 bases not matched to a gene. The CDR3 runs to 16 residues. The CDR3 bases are TGTGCCAGCAGCCAAGGGGGGACAGGGATCACCGGGGAGCTGTTTTTT. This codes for CASSQGGTGITGELFF.

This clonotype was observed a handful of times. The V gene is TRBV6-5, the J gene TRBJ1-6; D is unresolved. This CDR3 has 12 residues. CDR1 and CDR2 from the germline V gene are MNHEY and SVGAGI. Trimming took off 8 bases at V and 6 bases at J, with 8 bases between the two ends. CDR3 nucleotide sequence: TGTGCCAGCTCCACTTTTAATTCACCCCTCCACTTT. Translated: CASSTFNSPLHF.

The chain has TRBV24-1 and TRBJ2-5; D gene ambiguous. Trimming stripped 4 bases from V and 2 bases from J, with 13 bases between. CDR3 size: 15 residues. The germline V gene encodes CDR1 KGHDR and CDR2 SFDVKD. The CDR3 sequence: CATSDAGGPQETQYF. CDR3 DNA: TGTGCCACCAGTGACGCAGGCGGCCCACAAGAGACCCAGTACTTC.

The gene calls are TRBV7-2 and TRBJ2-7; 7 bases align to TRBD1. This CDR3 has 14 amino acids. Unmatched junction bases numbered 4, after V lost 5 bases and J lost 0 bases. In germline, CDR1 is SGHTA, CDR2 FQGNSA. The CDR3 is CASSVRQGSYEQYF. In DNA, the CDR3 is TGTGCCAGCAGCGTACGACAGGGCTCCTACGAGCAGTACTTC.

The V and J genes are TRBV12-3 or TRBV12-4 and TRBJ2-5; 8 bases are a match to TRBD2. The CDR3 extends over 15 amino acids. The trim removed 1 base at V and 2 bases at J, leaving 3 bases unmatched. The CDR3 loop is CASSLVQREQETQYF. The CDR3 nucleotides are TGTGCCAGCAGTTTAGTCCAGCGGGAGCAAGAGACCCAGTACTTC.

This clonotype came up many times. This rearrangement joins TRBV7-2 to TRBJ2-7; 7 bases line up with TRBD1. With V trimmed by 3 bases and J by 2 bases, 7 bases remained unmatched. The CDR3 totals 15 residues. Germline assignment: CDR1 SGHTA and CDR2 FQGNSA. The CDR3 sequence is CASSLAGTETYEQYF. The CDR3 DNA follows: TGTGCCAGCAGCTTGGCCGGGACAGAGACCTACGAGCAGTACTTC.

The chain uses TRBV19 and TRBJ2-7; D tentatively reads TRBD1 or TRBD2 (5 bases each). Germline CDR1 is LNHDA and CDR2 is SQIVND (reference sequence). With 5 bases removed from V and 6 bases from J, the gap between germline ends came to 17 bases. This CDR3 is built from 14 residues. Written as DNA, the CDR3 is TGTGCCAGTAGTCCCGGGACGGCCCCTGGCGAGCAGTACTTC. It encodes CASSPGTAPGEQYF.

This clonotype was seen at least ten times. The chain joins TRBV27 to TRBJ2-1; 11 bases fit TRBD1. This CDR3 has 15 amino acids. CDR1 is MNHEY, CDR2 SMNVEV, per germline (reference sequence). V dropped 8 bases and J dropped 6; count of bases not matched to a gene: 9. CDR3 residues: CASGPTGTGGNEQFF. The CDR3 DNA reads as TGTGCCAGCGGACCCACCGGGACAGGGGGCAATGAGCAGTTCTTC.

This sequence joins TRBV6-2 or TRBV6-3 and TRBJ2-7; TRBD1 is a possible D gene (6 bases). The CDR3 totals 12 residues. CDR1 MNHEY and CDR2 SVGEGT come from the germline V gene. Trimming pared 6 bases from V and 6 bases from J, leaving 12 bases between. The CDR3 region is CASRNRVVEQYF. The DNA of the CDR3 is TGTGCCAGCAGAAACAGGGTTGTCGAGCAGTACTTC.

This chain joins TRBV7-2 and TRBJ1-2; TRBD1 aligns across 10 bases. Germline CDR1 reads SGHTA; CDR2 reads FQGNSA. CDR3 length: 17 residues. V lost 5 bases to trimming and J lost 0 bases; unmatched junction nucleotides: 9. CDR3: CASSGGQGGRANYGYTF. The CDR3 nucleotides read TGTGCCAGCAGCGGCGGACAGGGGGGACGAGCTAACTATGGCTACACCTTC.

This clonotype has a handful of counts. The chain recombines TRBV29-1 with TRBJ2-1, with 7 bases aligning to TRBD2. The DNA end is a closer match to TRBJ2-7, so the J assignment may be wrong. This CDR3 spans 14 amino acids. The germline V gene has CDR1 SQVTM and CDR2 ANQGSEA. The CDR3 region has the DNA TGCAGCGTTGACGCGGGAGACCCTCTCAATGAGCAGTACTTC. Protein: CSVDAGDPLNEQYF.

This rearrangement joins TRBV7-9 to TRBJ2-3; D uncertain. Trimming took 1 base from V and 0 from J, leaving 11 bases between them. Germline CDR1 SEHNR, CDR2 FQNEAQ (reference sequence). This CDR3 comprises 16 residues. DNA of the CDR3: TGTGCCAGCAGCTTAGGGGTCAGCCCCAGCACAGATACGCAGTATTTT. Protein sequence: CASSLGVSPSTDTQYF.

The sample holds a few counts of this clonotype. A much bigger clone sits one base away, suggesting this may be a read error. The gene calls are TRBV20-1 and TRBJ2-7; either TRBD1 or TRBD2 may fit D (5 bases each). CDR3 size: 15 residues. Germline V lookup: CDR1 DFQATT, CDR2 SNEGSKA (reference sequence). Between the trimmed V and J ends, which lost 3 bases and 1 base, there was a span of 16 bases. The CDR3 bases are TGCAGTGCTAGCCTTGGGGACGTAGGGTCCTACGAGCAGTACTTC. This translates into CSASLGDVGSYEQYF.

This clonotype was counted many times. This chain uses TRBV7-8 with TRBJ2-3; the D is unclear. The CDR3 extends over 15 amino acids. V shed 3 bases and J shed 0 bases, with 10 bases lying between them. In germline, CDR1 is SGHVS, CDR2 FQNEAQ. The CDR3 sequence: CASSFSSTSTDTQYF. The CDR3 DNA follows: TGTGCCAGCAGCTTTAGTTCGACTAGCACAGATACGCAGTATTTT.

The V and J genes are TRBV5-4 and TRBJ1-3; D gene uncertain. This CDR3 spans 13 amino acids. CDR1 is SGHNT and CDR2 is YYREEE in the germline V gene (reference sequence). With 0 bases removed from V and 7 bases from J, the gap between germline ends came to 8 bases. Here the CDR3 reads CASSLENGNTIYF. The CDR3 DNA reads TGTGCCAGCAGCTTGGAAAATGGGAACACCATATATTTT.

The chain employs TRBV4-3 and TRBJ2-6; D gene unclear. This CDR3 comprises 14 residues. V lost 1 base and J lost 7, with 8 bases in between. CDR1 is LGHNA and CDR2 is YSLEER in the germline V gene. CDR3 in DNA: TGCGCCAGCAGCCAAGTACTGGGAGCCAACGTCCTGACTTTC. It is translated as CASSQVLGANVLTF.